This TCR beta chain was identified in a study of control samples from healthy donors and cancer patients. Per the germline V gene, CDR1 is SGHTA and CDR2 is FQGTGA. Unmatched junction bases numbered 13, after V lost 1 base and J lost 11 bases. CDR3 size: 15 residues. TCRdb's table, derived via immunoSEQ multiplex PCR, lists solely in-frame clones and lacks some. The sample features roughly 200,000 clones, with around 2% in its top ten. The V call is TRBV7-3, the J call TRBJ1-1; 7 nucleotides line up with TRBD1. The sample consisted of blood. The receptor was isolated from a young woman in good health. In nucleotides, the CDR3 is TGTGCCAGCAGCTTAATCCCGGCAGGGGGTCCAGGGGCTTTCTTT. Translation gives CASSLIPAGGPGAFF. The variable domain in full, with the rest retrieved from reference TRBV7-3 and TRBJ1-1, is GAGVSQTPSNKVTEKGKYVELRCDPISGHTALYWYRQSLGQGPEFLIYFQGTGAADDSGLPNDRFFAVRPEGSVSTLKIQRTERGDSAVYLCASSLIPAGGPGAFFGQGTRLTVV.